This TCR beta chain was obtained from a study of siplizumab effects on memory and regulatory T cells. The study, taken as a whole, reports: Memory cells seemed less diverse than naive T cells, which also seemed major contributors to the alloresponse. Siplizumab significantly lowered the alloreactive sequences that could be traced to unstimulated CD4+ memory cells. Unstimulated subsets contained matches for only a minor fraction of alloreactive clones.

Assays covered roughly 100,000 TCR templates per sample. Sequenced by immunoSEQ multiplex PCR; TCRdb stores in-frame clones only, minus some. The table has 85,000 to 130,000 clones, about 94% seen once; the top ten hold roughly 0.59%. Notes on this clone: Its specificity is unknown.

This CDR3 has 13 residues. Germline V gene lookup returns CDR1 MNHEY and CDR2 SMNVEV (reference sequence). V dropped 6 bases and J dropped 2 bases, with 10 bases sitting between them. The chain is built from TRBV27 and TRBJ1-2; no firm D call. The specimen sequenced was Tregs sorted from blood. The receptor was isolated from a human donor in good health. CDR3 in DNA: TGTGCCAGCAGAAGACAAATCAACTATGGCTACACCTTC. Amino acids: CASRRQINYGYTF.